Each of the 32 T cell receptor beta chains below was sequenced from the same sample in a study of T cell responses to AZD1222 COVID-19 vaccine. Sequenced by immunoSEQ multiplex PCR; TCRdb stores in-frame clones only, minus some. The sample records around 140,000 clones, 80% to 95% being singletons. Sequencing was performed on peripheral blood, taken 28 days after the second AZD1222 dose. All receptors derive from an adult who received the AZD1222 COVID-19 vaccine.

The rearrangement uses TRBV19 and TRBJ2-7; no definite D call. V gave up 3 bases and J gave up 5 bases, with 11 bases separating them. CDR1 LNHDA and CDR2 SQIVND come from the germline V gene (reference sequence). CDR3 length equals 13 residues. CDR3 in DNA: TGTGCCAGTAGTATCTCTGGGTCCCACGAGCAGTACTTC. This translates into CASSISGSHEQYF.

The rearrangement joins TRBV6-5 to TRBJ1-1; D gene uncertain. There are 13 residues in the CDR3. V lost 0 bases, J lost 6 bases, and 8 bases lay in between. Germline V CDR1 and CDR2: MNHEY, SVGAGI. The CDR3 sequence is CASSYSLVAEAFF. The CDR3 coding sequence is TGTGCCAGCAGTTACTCTTTAGTTGCTGAAGCTTTCTTT.

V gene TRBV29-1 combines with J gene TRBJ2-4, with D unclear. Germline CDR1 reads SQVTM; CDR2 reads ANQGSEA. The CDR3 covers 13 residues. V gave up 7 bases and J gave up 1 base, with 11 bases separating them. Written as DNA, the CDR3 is TGCAGCGCCCTCGAGGTTGCCAAAAACATTCAGTACTTC. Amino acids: CSALEVAKNIQYF.

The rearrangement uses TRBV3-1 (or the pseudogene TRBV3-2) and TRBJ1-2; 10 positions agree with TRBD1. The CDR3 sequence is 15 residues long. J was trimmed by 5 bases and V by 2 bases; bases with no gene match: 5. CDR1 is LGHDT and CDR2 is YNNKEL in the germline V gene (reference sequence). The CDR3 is CASSQPGTGEYGYTF. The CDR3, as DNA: TGTGCCAGCAGCCAACCCGGGACAGGGGAATATGGCTACACCTTC.

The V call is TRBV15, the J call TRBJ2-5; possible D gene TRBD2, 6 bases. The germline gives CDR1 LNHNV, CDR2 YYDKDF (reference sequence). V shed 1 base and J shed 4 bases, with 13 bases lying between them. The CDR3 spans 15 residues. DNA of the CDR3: TGTGCCACCAGCAGAGGACCAGGAGGGATAGAGACCCAGTACTTC. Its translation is CATSRGPGGIETQYF.

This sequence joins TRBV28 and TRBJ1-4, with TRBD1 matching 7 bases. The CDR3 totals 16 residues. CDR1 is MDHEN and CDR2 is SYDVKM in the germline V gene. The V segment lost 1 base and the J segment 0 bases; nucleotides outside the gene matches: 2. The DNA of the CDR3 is TGTGCCAGCAGTTTATCAGGGGGGGCAACTAATGAAAAACTGTTTTTT. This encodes CASSLSGGATNEKLFF.

CDR3: CASSPMSNQPQHF. The CDR3 DNA sequence: TGTGCCAGCAGCCCCATGAGCAATCAGCCCCAGCATTTT. This sequence joins TRBV7-9 and TRBJ1-5; D is unresolved. V lost 5 bases and J lost 1, with 6 bases in between. CDR1 SEHNR and CDR2 FQNEAQ come from the germline V gene (reference sequence). The CDR3 consists of 13 residues.

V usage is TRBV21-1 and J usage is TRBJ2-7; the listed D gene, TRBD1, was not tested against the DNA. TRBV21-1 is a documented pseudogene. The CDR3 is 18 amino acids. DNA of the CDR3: TGTGCCAGCAGCAAAAACCCTCCTTCGACAGGGCCCAGGTACGAGCAGTACTTC. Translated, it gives CASSKNPPSTGPRYEQYF.

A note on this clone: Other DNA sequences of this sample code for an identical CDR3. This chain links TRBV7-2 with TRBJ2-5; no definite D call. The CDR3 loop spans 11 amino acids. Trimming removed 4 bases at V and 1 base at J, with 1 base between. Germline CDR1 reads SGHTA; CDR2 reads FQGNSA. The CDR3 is CASSSQETQYF. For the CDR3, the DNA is TGTGCCAGCAGCTCCCAAGAGACCCAGTACTTC. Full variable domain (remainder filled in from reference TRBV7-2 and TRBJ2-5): GAGVSQSPSNKVTEKGKDVELRCDPISGHTALYWYRQSLGQGLEFLIYFQGNSAPDKSGLPSDRFSAERTGGSVSTLTIQRTQQEDSAVYLCASSSQETQYFGPGTRLLVL.

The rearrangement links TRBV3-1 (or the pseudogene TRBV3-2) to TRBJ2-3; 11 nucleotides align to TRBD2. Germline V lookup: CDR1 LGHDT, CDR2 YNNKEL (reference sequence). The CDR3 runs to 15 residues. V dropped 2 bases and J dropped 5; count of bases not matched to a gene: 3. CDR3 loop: CASSQTSGSVDTQYF. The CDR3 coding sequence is TGTGCCAGCAGCCAAACTAGCGGGAGTGTAGATACGCAGTATTTT.

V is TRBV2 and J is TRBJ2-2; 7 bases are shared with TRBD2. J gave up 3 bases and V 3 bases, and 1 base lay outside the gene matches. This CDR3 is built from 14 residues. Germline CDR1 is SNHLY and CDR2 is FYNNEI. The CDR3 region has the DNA TGTGCCAGCAGTGAGCTAGCGGACACCGGGGAGCTGTTTTTT. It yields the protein CASSELADTGELFF. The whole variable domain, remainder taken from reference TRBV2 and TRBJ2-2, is EPEVTQTPSHQVTQMGQEVILRCVPISNHLYFYWYRQILGQKVEFLVSFYNNEISEKSEIFDDQFSVERPDGSNFTLKIRSTKLEDSAMYFCASSELADTGELFFGEGSRLTVL.

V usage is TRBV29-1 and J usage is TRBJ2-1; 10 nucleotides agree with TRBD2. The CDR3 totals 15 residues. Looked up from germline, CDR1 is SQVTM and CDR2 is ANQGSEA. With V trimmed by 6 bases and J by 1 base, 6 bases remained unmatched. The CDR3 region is CSVVSSGRSYNEQFF. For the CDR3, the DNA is TGCAGCGTCGTTTCTAGCGGGAGATCCTACAATGAGCAGTTCTTC.

The CDR3 loop is CASSSGYLYGYTF. Here the CDR3 DNA reads TGTGCCAGCAGTTCAGGGTACCTCTATGGCTACACCTTC. V is TRBV12-3 or TRBV12-4 and J is TRBJ1-2, with D perhaps matching TRBD1 (5 bases). There are 13 residues in the CDR3. Deletions cut 4 bases from V and 4 bases from J, with 10 bases between.

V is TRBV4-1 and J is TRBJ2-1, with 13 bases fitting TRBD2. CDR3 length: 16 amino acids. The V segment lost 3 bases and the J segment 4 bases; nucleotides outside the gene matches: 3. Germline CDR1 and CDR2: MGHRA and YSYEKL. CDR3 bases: TGCGCCAGCAGCCACCCACTAGCGGGGGGGTACAATGAGCAGTTCTTC. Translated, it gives CASSHPLAGGYNEQFF.

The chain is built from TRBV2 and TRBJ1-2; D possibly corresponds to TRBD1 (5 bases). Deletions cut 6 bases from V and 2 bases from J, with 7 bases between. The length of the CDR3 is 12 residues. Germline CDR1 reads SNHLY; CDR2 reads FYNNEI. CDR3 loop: CASRRDNYGYTF. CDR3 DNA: TGTGCCAGCAGGCGGGACAACTATGGCTACACCTTC.

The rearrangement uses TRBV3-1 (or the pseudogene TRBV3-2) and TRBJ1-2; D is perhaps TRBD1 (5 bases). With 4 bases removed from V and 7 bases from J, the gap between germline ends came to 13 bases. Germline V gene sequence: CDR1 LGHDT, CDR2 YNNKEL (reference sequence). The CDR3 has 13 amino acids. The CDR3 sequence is CASSLQGVSGYTF. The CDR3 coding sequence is TGTGCCAGCAGCCTACAAGGGGTTAGTGGCTACACCTTC.

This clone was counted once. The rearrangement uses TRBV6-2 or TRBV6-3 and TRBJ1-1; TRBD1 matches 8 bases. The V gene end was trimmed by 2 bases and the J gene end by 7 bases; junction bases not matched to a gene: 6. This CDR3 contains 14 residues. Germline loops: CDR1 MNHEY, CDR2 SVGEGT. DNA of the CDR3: TGTGCCAGCAGTTACCAGACAGGGGTGGTTGAAGCTTTCTTT. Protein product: CASSYQTGVVEAFF.

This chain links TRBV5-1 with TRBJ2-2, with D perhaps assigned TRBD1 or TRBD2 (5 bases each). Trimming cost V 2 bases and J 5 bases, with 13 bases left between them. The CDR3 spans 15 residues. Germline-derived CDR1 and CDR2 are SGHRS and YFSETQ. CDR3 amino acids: CASSFGTPGTGELFF. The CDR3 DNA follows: TGCGCCAGCAGCTTCGGGACCCCGGGGACCGGGGAGCTGTTTTTT.

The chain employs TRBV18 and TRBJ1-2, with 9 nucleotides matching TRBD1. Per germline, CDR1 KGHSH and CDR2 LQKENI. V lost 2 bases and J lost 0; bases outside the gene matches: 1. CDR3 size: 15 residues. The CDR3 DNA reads TGTGCCAGCTCACCAGACAGGGGGACTAACTATGGCTACACCTTC. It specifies CASSPDRGTNYGYTF. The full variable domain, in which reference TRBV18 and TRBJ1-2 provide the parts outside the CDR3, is NAGVMQNPRHLVRRRGQEARLRCSPMKGHSHVYWYRQLPEEGLKFMVYLQKENIIDESGMPKERFSAEFPKEGPSILRIQQVVRGDSAAYFCASSPDRGTNYGYTFGSGTRLTVV.

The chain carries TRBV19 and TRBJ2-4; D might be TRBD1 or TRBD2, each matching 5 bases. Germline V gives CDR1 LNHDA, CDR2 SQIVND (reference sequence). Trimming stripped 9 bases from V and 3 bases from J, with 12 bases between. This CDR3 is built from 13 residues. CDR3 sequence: CASSGADKNIQYF. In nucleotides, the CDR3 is TGTGCCAGCTCCGGGGCTGACAAAAACATTCAGTACTTC.

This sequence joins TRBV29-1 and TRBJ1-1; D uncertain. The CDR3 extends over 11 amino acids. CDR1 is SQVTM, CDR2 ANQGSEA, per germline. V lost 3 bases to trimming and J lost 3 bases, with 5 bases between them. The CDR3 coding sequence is TGCAGCGTTGAGGTAGACACTGAAGCTTTCTTT. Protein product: CSVEVDTEAFF.

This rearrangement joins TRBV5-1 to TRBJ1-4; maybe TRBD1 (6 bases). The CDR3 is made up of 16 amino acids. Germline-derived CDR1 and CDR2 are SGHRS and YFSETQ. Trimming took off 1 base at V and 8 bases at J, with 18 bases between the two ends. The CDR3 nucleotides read TGCGCCAGCAGCTTGCGCCCGACAGGCCGGGGAGAAAAACTGTTTTTT. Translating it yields CASSLRPTGRGEKLFF.

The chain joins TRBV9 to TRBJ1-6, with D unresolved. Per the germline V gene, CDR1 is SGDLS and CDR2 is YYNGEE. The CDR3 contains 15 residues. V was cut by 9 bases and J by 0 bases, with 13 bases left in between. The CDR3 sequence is CANNTPSSYNSPLHF. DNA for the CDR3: TGTGCCAACAACACCCCGAGCTCCTATAATTCACCCCTCCACTTT.

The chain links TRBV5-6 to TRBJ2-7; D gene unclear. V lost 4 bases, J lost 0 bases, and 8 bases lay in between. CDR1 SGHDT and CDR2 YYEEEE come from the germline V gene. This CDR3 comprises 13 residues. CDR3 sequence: CASSSGDSYEQYF. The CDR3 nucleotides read TGTGCCAGCAGCAGTGGGGACTCCTACGAGCAGTACTTC.

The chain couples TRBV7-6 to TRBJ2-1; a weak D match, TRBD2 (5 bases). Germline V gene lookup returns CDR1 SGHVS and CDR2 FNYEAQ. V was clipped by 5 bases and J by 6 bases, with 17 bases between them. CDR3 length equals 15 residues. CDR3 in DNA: TGTGCCAGCAGCCTCTGGGGTGTGGAGGTCAATGAGCAGTTCTTC. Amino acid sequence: CASSLWGVEVNEQFF.

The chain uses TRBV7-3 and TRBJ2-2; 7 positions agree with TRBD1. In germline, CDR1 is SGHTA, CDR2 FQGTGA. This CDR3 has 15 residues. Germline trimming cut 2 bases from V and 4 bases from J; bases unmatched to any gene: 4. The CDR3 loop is CASSLQQGSTGELFF. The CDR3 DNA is TGTGCCAGCAGCTTACAACAGGGGTCCACCGGGGAGCTGTTTTTT.

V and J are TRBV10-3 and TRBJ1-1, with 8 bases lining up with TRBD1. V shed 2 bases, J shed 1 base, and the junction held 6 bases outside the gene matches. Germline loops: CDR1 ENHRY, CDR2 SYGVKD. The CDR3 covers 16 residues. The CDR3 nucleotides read TGTGCCATCAGTGAGGGGCGGACAGGGCAGAACACTGAAGCTTTCTTT. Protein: CAISEGRTGQNTEAFF.

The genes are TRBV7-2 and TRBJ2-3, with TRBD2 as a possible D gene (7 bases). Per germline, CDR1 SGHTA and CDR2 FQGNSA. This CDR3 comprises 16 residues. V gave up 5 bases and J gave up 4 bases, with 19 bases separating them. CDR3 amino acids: CASSLGGGAGADTQYF. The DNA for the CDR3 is TGTGCCAGCAGCCTAGGGGGAGGGGCCGGGGCAGATACGCAGTATTTT.

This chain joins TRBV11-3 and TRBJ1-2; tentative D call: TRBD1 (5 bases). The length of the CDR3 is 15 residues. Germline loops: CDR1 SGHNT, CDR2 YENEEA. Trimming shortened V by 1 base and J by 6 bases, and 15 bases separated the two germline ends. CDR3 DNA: TGTGCCAGCAGCTTAGGAGGGGAAAGGGTAAATGGCTACACCTTC. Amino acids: CASSLGGERVNGYTF. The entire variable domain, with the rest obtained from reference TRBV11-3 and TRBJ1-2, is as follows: EAGVVQSPRYKIIEKKQPVAFWCNPISGHNTLYWYLQNLGQGPELLIRYENEEAVDDSQLPKDRFSAERLKGVDSTLKIQPAELGDSAVYLCASSLGGERVNGYTFGSGTRLTVV.

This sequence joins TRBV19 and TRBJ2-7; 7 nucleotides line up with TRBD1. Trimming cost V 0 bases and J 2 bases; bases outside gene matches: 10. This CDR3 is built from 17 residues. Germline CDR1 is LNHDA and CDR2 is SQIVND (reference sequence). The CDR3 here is CASSIDLIYRGPYEQYF. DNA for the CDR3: TGTGCCAGTAGTATAGATCTTATTTACAGGGGTCCCTACGAGCAGTACTTC.

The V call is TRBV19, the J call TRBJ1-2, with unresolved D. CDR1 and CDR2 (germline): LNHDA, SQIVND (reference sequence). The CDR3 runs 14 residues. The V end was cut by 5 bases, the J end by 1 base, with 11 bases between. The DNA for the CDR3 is TGTGCCAGTAGTGCGACGGAGCTTAACTATGGCTACACCTTC. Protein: CASSATELNYGYTF.

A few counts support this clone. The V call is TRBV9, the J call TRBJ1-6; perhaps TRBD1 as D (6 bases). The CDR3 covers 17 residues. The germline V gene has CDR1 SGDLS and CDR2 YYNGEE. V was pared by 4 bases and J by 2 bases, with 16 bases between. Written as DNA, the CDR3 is TGTGCCAGCAGCTCCTCCAGGGGTAACCCCTATAATTCACCCCTCCACTTT. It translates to CASSSSRGNPYNSPLHF.